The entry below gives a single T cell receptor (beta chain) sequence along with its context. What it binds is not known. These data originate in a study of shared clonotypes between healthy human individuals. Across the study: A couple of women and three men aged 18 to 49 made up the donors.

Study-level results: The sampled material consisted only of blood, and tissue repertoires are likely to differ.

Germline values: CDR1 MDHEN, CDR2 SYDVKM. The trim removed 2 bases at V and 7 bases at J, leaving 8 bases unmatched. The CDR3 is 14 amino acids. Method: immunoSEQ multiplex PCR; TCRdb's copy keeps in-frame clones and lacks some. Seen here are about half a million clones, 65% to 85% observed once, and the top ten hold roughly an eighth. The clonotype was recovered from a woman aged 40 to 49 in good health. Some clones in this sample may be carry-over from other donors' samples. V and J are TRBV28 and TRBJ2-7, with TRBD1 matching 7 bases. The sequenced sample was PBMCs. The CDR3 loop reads CASSLDREFGEQYF. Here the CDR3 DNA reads TGTGCCAGCAGTTTAGACAGGGAGTTTGGGGAGCAGTACTTC.